A selection of T cell receptor beta chains follows, all from one sample in a study of shared clonotypes between healthy human individuals. The protocol was immunoSEQ multiplex PCR, while the TCRdb copy is restricted to in-frame clones and leaves out a portion. The sample records roughly 2.6 million clones, approximately 90% being singletons. Sequenced input: naive CD4+ T cells sorted from blood. These receptors all stem from a man aged 18 to 29 in good health. CDR3s include the opening cysteine and the closing phenylalanine or tryptophan. D genes are given only for firm matches.

V	D	J	CDR3
TRBV30	TRBD2	TRBJ2-1	CAWSVRGGGIYNEQFF
TRBV27	TRBD2	TRBJ2-1	CASSLSRTSGHEQFF
TRBV18	TRBD2	TRBJ2-7	CASSAGGSVSEQYF
TRBV7-9	.	TRBJ1-2	CASSRSGSIYGYTF
TRBV29-1	.	TRBJ1-3	CSVDTIGNTIYF
TRBV5-5	.	TRBJ1-2	CASSISAGNYGYTF
TRBV6-5	.	TRBJ1-2	CASSTNRAVTF
TRBV6-1	.	TRBJ1-5	CASTRLGDSNQPQHF
TRBV27	.	TRBJ2-5	CASSFRWSVETQYF
TRBV5-1	TRBD1	TRBJ2-5	CASSLGTGLVQETQYF
TRBV11-3	.	TRBJ1-1	CASSLQGLDTEAFF
TRBV6-5	TRBD2	TRBJ2-7	CASLAGAPTYEQYF
TRBV4-3	TRBD1	TRBJ1-4	CASSRVQGANEKLFF
TRBV5-1	.	TRBJ2-2	CASSPGGGSNTGELFF
TRBV21-1	.	TRBJ2-3	CASSPRVPRDTQYF
TRBV5-1	.	TRBJ2-3	CASSPGSGRNTQYF
TRBV5-1	.	TRBJ1-1	CASSAGTENTEAFF
TRBV19	.	TRBJ1-5	CASSIDIGQPQHF
TRBV7-2	.	TRBJ2-3	CASSKRADTQYF
TRBV14	.	TRBJ1-2	CASSQWNGYGYTF
TRBV6-6	TRBD1	TRBJ1-1	CASSQGQGEAFF
TRBV6-1	TRBD1	TRBJ1-1	CASSERGQGKKNTEAFF
TRBV7-2	TRBD1	TRBJ1-3	CASSSQGTVSGNTIYF